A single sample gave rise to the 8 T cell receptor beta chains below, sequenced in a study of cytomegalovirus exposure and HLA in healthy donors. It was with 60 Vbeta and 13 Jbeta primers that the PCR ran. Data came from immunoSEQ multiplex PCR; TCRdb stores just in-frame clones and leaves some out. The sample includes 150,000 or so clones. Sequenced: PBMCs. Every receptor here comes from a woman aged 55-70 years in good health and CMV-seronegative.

The CDR3 DNA is TGTGCCAGCAATCCGGACTCTAACTATGGCTACACCTTC. This gives the protein CASNPDSNYGYTF. This chain links TRBV6-6 with TRBJ1-2; D remains ambiguous. Germline V gene data show CDR1 as MNHNY and CDR2 as SVGAGI (reference sequence). The CDR3 runs to 13 residues. Trimming left V 7 bases short and J 0 bases short, with 9 bases between.

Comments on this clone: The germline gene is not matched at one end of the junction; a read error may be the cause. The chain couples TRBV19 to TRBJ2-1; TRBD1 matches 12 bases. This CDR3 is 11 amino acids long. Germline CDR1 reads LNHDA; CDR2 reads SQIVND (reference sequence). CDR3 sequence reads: CGTGGSNEQFF. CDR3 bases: TGCGGGACAGGGGGCTCAAATGAGCAGTTCTTC.

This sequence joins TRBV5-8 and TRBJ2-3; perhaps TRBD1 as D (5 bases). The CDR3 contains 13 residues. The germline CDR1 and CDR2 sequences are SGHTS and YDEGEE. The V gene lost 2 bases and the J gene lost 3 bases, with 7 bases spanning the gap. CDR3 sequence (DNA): TGTGCCAGCAGCTTCCAGGGAACAGATACGCAGTATTTT. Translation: CASSFQGTDTQYF.

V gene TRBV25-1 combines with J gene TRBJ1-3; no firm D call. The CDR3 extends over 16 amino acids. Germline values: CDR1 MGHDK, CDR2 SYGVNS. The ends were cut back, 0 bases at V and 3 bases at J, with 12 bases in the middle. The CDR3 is CASSEYKGGFGNTIYF. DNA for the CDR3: TGTGCCAGCAGTGAATATAAGGGAGGGTTTGGAAACACCATATATTTT.

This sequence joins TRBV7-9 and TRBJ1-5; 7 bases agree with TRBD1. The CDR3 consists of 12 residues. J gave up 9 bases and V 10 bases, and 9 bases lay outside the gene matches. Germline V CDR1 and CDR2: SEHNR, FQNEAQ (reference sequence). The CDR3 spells CAIDSGGWPQHF. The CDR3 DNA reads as TGTGCCATCGACTCAGGGGGTTGGCCCCAGCATTTT.

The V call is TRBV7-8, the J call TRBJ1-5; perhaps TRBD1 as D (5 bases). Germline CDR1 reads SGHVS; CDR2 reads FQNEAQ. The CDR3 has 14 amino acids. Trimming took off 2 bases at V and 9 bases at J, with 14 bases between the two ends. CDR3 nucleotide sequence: TGTGCCAGCAGCTTAAATCAGGGTATCGGGCCCCAGCATTTT. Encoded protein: CASSLNQGIGPQHF.

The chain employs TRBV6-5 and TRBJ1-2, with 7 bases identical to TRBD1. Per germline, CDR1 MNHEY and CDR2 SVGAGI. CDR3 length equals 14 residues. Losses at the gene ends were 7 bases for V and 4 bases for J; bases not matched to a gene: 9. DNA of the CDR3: TGTGCCAGCAACCCGACAGGGTCCCTCTATGGCTACACCTTC. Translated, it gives CASNPTGSLYGYTF.

The CDR3 loop is CASSSPGQVYGYTF. The DNA of the CDR3 is TGTGCCAGCAGCTCCCCGGGACAGGTTTATGGCTACACCTTC. This chain connects TRBV5-5 to TRBJ1-2, with 8 bases aligning to TRBD1. V dropped 3 bases and J dropped 5; count of bases not matched to a gene: 6. This CDR3 has 14 amino acids. CDR1 is SGHKS and CDR2 is YYEKEE in the germline V gene (reference sequence). The entire variable domain, with the rest obtained from reference TRBV5-5 and TRBJ1-2, is as follows: DAGVTQSPTHLIKTRGQQVTLRCSPISGHKSVSWYQQVLGQGPQFIFQYYEKEERGRGNFPDRFSARQFPNYSSELNVNALLLGDSALYLCASSSPGQVYGYTFGSGTRLTVV.